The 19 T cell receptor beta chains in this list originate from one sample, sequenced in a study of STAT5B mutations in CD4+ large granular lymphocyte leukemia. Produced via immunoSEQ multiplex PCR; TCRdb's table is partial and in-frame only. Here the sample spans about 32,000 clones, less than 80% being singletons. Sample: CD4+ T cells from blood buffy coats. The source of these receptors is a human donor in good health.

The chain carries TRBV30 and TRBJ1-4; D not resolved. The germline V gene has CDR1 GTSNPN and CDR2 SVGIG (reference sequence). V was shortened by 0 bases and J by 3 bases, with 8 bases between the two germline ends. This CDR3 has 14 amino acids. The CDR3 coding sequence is TGTGCCTGGAGTGTACTGAGCTCTAATGAAAAACTGTTTTTT. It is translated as CAWSVLSSNEKLFF. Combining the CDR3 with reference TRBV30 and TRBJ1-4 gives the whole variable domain SQTIHQWPATLVQPVGSPLSLECTVEGTSNPNLYWYRQAAGRGLQLLFYSVGIGQISSEVPQNLSASRPQDRQFILSSKKLLLSDSGFYLCAWSVLSSNEKLFFGSGTQLSVL.

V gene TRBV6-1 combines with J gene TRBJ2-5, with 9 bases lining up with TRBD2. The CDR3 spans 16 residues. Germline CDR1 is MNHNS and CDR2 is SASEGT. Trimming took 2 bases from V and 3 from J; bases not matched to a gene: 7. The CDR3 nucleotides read TGTGCCAGCAGTGAACTAGCGGGATCCCTGAAAGAGACCCAGTACTTC. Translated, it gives CASSELAGSLKETQYF.

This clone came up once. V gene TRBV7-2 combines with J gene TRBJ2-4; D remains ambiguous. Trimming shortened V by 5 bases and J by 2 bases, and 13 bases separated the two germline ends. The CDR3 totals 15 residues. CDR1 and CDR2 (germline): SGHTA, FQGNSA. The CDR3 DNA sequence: TGTGCCAGCAGCCCGCCCCTGGGTCCCAAAAACATTCAGTACTTC. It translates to CASSPPLGPKNIQYF.

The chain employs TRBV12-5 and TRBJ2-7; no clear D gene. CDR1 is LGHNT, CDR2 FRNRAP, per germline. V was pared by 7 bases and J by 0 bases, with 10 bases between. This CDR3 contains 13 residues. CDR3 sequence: CASVRQNSYEQYF. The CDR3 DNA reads TGTGCTAGTGTCCGACAAAACTCCTACGAGCAGTACTTC.

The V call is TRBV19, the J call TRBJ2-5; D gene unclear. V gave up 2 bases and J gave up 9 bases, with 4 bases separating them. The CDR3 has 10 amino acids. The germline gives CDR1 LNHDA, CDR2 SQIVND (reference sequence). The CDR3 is CASSIPPQYF. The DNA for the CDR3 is TGTGCCAGTAGTATACCCCCCCAGTACTTC.

The CDR3 nucleotides are TGTGCTAGTGGACACCGACTAGCGCACGAGCAGTACTTC. It translates to CASGHRLAHEQYF. The chain uses TRBV12-5 and TRBJ2-7; 8 nucleotides match TRBD2. After removal of 6 bases from V and 5 bases from J, the junction contained 6 bases not matched to a gene. Per germline, CDR1 LGHNT and CDR2 FRNRAP. CDR3 length: 13 amino acids.

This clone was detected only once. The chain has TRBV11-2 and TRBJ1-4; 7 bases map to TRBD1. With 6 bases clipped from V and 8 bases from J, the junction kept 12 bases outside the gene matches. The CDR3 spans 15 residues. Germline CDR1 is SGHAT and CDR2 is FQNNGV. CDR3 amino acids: CASRETGTVFEKLFF. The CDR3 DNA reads TGTGCCAGCAGGGAAACCGGGACAGTATTCGAAAAACTGTTTTTT.

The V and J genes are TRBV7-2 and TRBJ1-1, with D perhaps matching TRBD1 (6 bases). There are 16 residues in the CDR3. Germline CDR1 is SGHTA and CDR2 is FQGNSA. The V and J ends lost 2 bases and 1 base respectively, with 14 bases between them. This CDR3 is CASSLRPTGGNTEAFF. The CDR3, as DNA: TGTGCCAGCAGCTTACGCCCGACAGGTGGGAACACTGAAGCTTTCTTT.

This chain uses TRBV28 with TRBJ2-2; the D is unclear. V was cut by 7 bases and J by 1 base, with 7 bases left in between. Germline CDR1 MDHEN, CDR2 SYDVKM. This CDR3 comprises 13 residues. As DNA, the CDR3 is TGTGCCAGCAAGGACGGGAACACCGGGGAGCTGTTTTTT. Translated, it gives CASKDGNTGELFF.

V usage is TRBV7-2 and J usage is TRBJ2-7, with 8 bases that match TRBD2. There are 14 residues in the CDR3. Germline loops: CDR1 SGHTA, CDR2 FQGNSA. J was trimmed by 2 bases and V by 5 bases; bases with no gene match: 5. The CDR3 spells CASSTTGGPYEQYF. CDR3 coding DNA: TGTGCCAGCAGCACGACGGGGGGGCCCTACGAGCAGTACTTC. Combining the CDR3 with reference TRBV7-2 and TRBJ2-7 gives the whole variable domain GAGVSQSPSNKVTEKGKDVELRCDPISGHTALYWYRQSLGQGLEFLIYFQGNSAPDKSGLPSDRFSAERTGGSVSTLTIQRTQQEDSAVYLCASSTTGGPYEQYFGPGTRLTVT.

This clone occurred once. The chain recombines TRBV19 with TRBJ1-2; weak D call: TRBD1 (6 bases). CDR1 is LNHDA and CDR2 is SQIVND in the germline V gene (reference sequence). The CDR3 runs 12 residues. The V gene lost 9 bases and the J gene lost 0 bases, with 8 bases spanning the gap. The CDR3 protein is CASAGANYGYTF. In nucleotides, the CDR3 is TGTGCCAGCGCAGGGGCTAACTATGGCTACACCTTC. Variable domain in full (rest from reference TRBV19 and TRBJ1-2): DGGITQSPKYLFRKEGQNVTLSCEQNLNHDAMYWYRQDPGQGLRLIYYSQIVNDFQKGDIAEGYSVSREKKESFPLTVTSAQKNPTAFYLCASAGANYGYTFGSGTRLTVV.

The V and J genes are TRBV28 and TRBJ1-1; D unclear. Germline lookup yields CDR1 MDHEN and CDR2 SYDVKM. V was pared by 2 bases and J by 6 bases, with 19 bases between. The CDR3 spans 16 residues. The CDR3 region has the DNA TGTGCCAGCAGTTTAGGTGGAGGGCCGCGGAGGGCTGAAGCTTTCTTT. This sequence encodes CASSLGGGPRRAEAFF.

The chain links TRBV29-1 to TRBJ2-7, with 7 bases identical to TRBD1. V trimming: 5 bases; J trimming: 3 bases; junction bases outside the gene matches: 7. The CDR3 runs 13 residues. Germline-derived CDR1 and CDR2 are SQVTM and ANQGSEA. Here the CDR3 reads CSVWNDRVYEQYF. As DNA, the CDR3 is TGCAGCGTTTGGAACGACAGGGTCTACGAGCAGTACTTC.

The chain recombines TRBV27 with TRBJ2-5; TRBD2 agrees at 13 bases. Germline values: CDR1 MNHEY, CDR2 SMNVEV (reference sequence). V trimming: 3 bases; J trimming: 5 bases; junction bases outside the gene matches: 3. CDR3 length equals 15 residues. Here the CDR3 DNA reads TGTGCCAGCAGTTTTGGACTAGCGGGAGTTGAGACCCAGTACTTC. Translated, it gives CASSFGLAGVETQYF.

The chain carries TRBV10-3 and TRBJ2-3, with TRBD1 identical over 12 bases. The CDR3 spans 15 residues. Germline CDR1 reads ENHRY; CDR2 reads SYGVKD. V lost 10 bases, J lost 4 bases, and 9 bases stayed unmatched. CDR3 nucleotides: TGTGCCACCACGGCCGGGACAGGGGGCTCAGATACGCAGTATTTT. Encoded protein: CATTAGTGGSDTQYF.

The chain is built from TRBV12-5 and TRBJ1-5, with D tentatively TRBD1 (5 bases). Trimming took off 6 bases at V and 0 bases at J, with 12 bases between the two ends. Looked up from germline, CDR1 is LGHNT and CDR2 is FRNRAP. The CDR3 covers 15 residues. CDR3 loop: CASGSGTVSNQPQHF. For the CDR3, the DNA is TGTGCTAGTGGGTCCGGGACCGTTAGCAATCAGCCCCAGCATTTT.

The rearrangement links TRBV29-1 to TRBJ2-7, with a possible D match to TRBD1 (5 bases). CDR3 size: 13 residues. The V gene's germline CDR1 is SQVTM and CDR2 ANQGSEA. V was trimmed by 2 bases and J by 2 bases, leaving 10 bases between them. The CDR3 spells CSVENRPTYEQYF. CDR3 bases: TGCAGCGTTGAAAACAGGCCTACCTACGAGCAGTACTTC.

The DNA of the CDR3 is TGTGCCAGCAGGGAACAGGGGAACACCGGGGAGCTGTTTTTT. It yields the protein CASREQGNTGELFF. V and J are TRBV2 and TRBJ2-2, with a possible D match to TRBD1 (6 bases). This CDR3 is 14 amino acids long. V lost 6 bases to trimming and J lost 1 base, with 9 bases between them. CDR1 and CDR2 from the germline V gene are SNHLY and FYNNEI.

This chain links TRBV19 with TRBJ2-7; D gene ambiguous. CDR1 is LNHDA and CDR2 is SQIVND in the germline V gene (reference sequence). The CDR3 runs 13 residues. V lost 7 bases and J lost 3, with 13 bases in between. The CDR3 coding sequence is TGTGCCAGTAAGTGTTCGGTCTGCTACGAGCAGTACTTC. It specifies CASKCSVCYEQYF.